The entry below describes one T cell receptor beta chain. The antigen is undetermined. The data are from a study of blood T cells in healthy people across ages. For the second PCR, which ran for 7 to 11 cycles, a sample-barcoded 5' primer and a J-beta primer mix were used. TCRdb fed the 5' RACE reads into MiXCR, producing one record per CDR3 protein. The sample contains about 640,000 distinct CDR3 sequences, roughly three fifths of which appear only once. CDR1 is ENHRY and CDR2 is SYGVKD in the germline V gene. This CDR3 is built from 16 residues. V was shortened by 2 bases and J by 0 bases, with 11 bases between the two germline ends. Study-wide points: Higher naive T cell percentage went strongly together with higher TCR beta diversity.

The sequenced material came from blood. The chain links TRBV10-3 to TRBJ2-1; D is uncertain. The TCR comes from a man between 60 and 75 years old in good health. This chain's CDR3 is CAISERRASSYNEQFF. DNA for the CDR3: TGTGCCATCAGTGAGCGTCGGGCCAGCTCCTACAATGAGCAGTTCTTC.